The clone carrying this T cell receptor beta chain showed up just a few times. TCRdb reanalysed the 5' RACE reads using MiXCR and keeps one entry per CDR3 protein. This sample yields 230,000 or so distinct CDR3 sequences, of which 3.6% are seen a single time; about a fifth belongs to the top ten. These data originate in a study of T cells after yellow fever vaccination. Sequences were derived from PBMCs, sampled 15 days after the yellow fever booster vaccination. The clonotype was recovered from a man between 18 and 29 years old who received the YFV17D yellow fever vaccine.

The CDR3 here is CASSLNSGTDTQYF. DNA of the CDR3: TGTGCCAGCAGCTTAAATAGCGGTACAGATACGCAGTATTTT. The chain has TRBV7-3 and TRBJ2-3; tentatively, D is TRBD2 (6 bases). V lost 1 base and J 3 bases, leaving 8 bases between the germline ends. This CDR3 spans 14 amino acids. The germline CDR1 and CDR2 sequences are SGHTA and FQGTGA.